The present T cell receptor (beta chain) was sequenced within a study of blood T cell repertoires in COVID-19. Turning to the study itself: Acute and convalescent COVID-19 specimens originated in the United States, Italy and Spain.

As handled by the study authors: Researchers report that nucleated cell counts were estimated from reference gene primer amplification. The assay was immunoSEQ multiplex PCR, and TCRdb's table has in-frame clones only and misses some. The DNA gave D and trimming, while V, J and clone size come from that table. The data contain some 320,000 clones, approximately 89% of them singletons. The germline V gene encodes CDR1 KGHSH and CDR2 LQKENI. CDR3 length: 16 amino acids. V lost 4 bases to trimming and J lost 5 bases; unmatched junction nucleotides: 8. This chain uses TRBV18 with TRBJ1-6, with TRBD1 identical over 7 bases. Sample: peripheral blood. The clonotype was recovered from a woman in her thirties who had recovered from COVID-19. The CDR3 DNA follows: TGTGCCAGCTCACTTCGACAGGGTCATAATAATTCACCCCTCCACTTT. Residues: CASSLRQGHNNSPLHF. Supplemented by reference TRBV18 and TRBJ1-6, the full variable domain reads NAGVMQNPRHLVRRRGQEARLRCSPMKGHSHVYWYRQLPEEGLKFMVYLQKENIIDESGMPKERFSAEFPKEGPSILRIQQVVRGDSAAYFCASSLRQGHNNSPLHFGNGTRLTVT.